These 22 T cell receptor beta chains came from one sample sequenced in a study of blood T cell repertoires in COVID-19. Produced via immunoSEQ multiplex PCR; TCRdb's table is partial and in-frame only. This table holds some 99,000 clones, 80% to 90% found once. Sample: peripheral blood. The source of these receptors is a human donor with COVID-19, enrolled during active disease. The donor label of this sample is uncertain.

The rearrangement links TRBV19 to TRBJ2-4; 7 nucleotides match TRBD1. CDR1 and CDR2 (germline): LNHDA, SQIVND (reference sequence). This CDR3 contains 13 residues. The ends lost 6 bases at V and 4 bases at J; junction bases unmatched: 3. The CDR3 DNA is TGTGCCAGTAGCGAGGGACAGAAAAACATTCAGTACTTC. Translated: CASSEGQKNIQYF.

The CDR3 is CASSTQGAGETQYF. The CDR3 nucleotides are TGTGCCAGTAGTACACAGGGGGCTGGGGAGACCCAGTACTTC. J is TRBJ2-5 and V is TRBV19; 9 nucleotides match TRBD1. CDR1 LNHDA and CDR2 SQIVND come from the germline V gene (reference sequence). V lost 4 bases to trimming and J lost 5 bases; unmatched junction nucleotides: 5. The CDR3 spans 14 residues.

This chain joins TRBV6-6 and TRBJ2-5, with D possibly being TRBD1 (5 bases). The CDR3 consists of 15 residues. V lost 4 bases, J lost 1 base, and 13 bases lay in between. Germline lookup yields CDR1 MNHNY and CDR2 SVGAGI (reference sequence). The CDR3 nucleotides are TGTGCCAGCAGTTCTCCTGGGGCCGTCCAAGAGACCCAGTACTTC. It yields the protein CASSSPGAVQETQYF.

For the CDR3, the DNA is TGCGCCAGCAGCTTTTCGGCCAGCGGGGGACCTTCCTACGAGCAGTACTTC. It codes for CASSFSASGGPSYEQYF. The chain combines TRBV5-1 with TRBJ2-7, with TRBD2 identical over 8 bases. J was trimmed by 1 base and V by 2 bases; bases with no gene match: 11. Germline values: CDR1 SGHRS, CDR2 YFSETQ. This CDR3 region has 17 residues.

V is TRBV18 and J is TRBJ1-2; 12 nucleotides agree with TRBD1. This CDR3 comprises 15 residues. V was clipped by 3 bases and J by 8 bases; unmatched bases: 7. Germline V gene sequence: CDR1 KGHSH, CDR2 LQKENI. The CDR3 sequence is CASSPVGTGGRGYTF. Written as DNA, the CDR3 is TGTGCCAGCTCACCCGTCGGGACAGGGGGCCGGGGCTACACCTTC.

The CDR3 loop is CASQGEDGDNSPLHF. In nucleotides, the CDR3 is TGTGCCAGCCAGGGGGAGGACGGAGATAATTCACCCCTCCACTTT. This chain joins TRBV18 and TRBJ1-6; 7 bases are shared with TRBD1. Per the germline V gene, CDR1 is KGHSH and CDR2 is LQKENI. With V trimmed by 8 bases and J by 5 bases, 9 bases remained unmatched. The CDR3 extends over 15 amino acids.

The genes are TRBV19 and TRBJ1-5; 9 nucleotides match TRBD1. The trim removed 6 bases at V and 5 bases at J, leaving 11 bases unmatched. From germline, CDR1 is LNHDA and CDR2 SQIVND (reference sequence). This CDR3 region has 16 residues. CDR3 bases: TGTGCCAGTAGCCGTGGGACAGGGAGAACCGATCAGCCCCAGCATTTT. Amino acids: CASSRGTGRTDQPQHF. The variable domain in full, completed from reference TRBV19 and TRBJ1-5, reads DGGITQSPKYLFRKEGQNVTLSCEQNLNHDAMYWYRQDPGQGLRLIYYSQIVNDFQKGDIAEGYSVSREKKESFPLTVTSAQKNPTAFYLCASSRGTGRTDQPQHFGDGTRLSIL.

The chain employs TRBV6-6 and TRBJ1-1; a weak D match, TRBD1 (5 bases). The V gene's germline CDR1 is MNHNY and CDR2 SVGAGI (reference sequence). V was pared by 2 bases and J by 10 bases, with 20 bases between. The CDR3 covers 15 residues. CDR3 protein: CASSYAVGAEETAFF. The CDR3 coding sequence is TGTGCCAGCAGTTACGCCGTTGGGGCTGAAGAAACAGCTTTCTTT.

The chain employs TRBV27 and TRBJ2-2; 8 positions agree with TRBD1. J lost 4 bases, V lost 6 bases, and 7 bases had no gene match. The CDR3 has 15 amino acids. The germline CDR1 and CDR2 sequences are MNHEY and SMNVEV (reference sequence). CDR3 residues: CASRMDRVATGELFF. CDR3 DNA: TGTGCCAGCAGGATGGACAGGGTAGCCACCGGGGAGCTGTTTTTT.

This clone has only one observation. CDR3 nucleotides: TGCGCCAGCAGCTTGGGACTAGCGGGAGTGGGAGAGCAGTACTTC. Its protein product is CASSLGLAGVGEQYF. V and J are TRBV5-1 and TRBJ2-7; the match to TRBD2 covers 12 bases. The CDR3 has 15 amino acids. The germline CDR1 and CDR2 sequences are SGHRS and YFSETQ. Losses at the gene ends were 0 bases for V and 7 bases for J; bases not matched to a gene: 5. Complete variable domain (other parts from reference TRBV5-1 and TRBJ2-7): KAGVTQTPRYLIKTRGQQVTLSCSPISGHRSVSWYQQTPGQGLQFLFEYFSETQRNKGNFPGRFSGRQFSNSRSEMNVSTLELGDSALYLCASSLGLAGVGEQYFGPGTRLTVT.

This clone was observed a few times. V gene TRBV9 combines with J gene TRBJ2-1, with a tentative D call TRBD1 (7 bases). CDR3 size: 15 residues. CDR1 SGDLS and CDR2 YYNGEE come from the germline V gene. The V gene lost 5 bases and the J gene lost 10 bases, with 22 bases spanning the gap. For the CDR3, the DNA is TGTGCCAGCAGTAGTTCCCCAGGGGGACGGGGGGAGCAGTTCTTC. This encodes CASSSSPGGRGEQFF.

The chain links TRBV5-1 to TRBJ2-2; 8 nucleotides line up with TRBD2. This CDR3 has 15 amino acids. The junction had 3 bases not matched to a gene; V was cut back by 4 bases and J by 1 base. CDR1 is SGHRS, CDR2 YFSETQ, per germline. As DNA, the CDR3 is TGCGCCAGCAGCGAAACTAGCGGGAACACCGGGGAGCTGTTTTTT. It encodes CASSETSGNTGELFF.

The chain joins TRBV10-3 to TRBJ2-2; weak D call: TRBD1 (6 bases). The CDR3 is made up of 13 amino acids. Germline CDR1 and CDR2: ENHRY and SYGVKD. Trimming removed 6 bases from V and 4 bases from J, with 9 bases in between. CDR3 residues: CAIRGASTGELFF. CDR3 nucleotides: TGTGCCATCAGGGGGGCCTCCACCGGGGAGCTGTTTTTT.

J is TRBJ1-1 and V is TRBV12-3 or TRBV12-4; possibly TRBD1 for D (5 bases). The CDR3 runs 13 residues. V was shortened by 10 bases and J by 4 bases, with 16 bases between the two germline ends. As DNA, the CDR3 is TGTGCCAACCAGATCCAGGGAACCACTGAAGCTTTCTTT. It specifies CANQIQGTTEAFF.

J is TRBJ1-1 and V is TRBV29-1, with 8 bases lining up with TRBD1. J lost 1 base, V lost 4 bases, and 5 bases had no gene match. This CDR3 is 14 amino acids long. Germline values: CDR1 SQVTM, CDR2 ANQGSEA. CDR3: CSVARGRPNTEAFF. CDR3 bases: TGCAGCGTTGCCAGGGGGCGGCCGAACACTGAAGCTTTCTTT.

This chain connects TRBV25-1 to TRBJ1-6, with D possibly TRBD1 on 6 matching bases. Germline CDR1 is MGHDK and CDR2 is SYGVNS. The CDR3 spans 16 residues. Trimming took 5 bases from V and 4 from J, leaving 15 bases between them. The CDR3, as DNA: TGTGCCAGCAGTCCCACTGGACAGACATATAATTCACCCCTCCACTTT. The encoded protein is CASSPTGQTYNSPLHF.

The chain couples TRBV5-6 to TRBJ2-7; 11 bases are a match to TRBD2. The CDR3 has 15 residues. Germline-derived CDR1 and CDR2 are SGHDT and YYEEEE. After removal of 4 bases from V and 5 bases from J, the junction contained 8 bases not matched to a gene. The DNA for the CDR3 is TGTGCCAGCAGCCGACCGGGACTAGCGGTCGACGAGCAGTACTTC. Translation: CASSRPGLAVDEQYF.

The CDR3, as DNA: TGTGCCAGCAGCTTCGGGATCGACCGAGAGACCCAGTACTTC. Protein product: CASSFGIDRETQYF. The chain recombines TRBV5-5 with TRBJ2-5, with a tentative D call TRBD2 (5 bases). Germline lookup yields CDR1 SGHKS and CDR2 YYEKEE (reference sequence). This CDR3 has 14 amino acids. Trimming cost V 2 bases and J 4 bases, with 12 bases left between them.

The chain joins TRBV18 to TRBJ1-2, with D possibly being TRBD1 (6 bases). Germline lookup yields CDR1 KGHSH and CDR2 LQKENI. The ends were cut back, 0 bases at V and 6 bases at J, with 8 bases in the middle. The CDR3 is 13 amino acids. The DNA of the CDR3 is TGTGCCAGCTCACCACCGAAGGGGGATGGCTACACCTTC. Amino acid sequence: CASSPPKGDGYTF.

This chain links TRBV11-3 with TRBJ1-1; D is possibly TRBD1 (5 bases). V lost 1 base, J lost 0 bases, and 9 bases lay in between. Germline V lookup: CDR1 SGHNT, CDR2 YENEEA. This CDR3 region has 15 residues. The CDR3 loop reads CASSLGGTLNTEAFF. For the CDR3, the DNA is TGTGCCAGCAGCTTAGGGGGCACCCTGAACACTGAAGCTTTCTTT.

The rearrangement uses TRBV5-1 and TRBJ2-1; 7 positions match TRBD1. The CDR3 is 12 amino acids. The J segment lost 10 bases and the V segment lost 3 bases, leaving 4 bases of the junction unmatched. Germline-derived CDR1 and CDR2 are SGHRS and YFSETQ. In nucleotides, the CDR3 is TGCGCCAGCAGCTCATCACAGGGGGAGCAGTTCTTC. Translating it yields CASSSSQGEQFF.

The chain has TRBV12-3 or TRBV12-4 and TRBJ1-1; D not certain. CDR3 length equals 12 residues. Trimming took 1 base from V and 7 from J, leaving 7 bases between them. In nucleotides, the CDR3 is TGTGCCAGCAGTTTAGGTCGGTTTGAAGCTTTCTTT. Amino acids: CASSLGRFEAFF.